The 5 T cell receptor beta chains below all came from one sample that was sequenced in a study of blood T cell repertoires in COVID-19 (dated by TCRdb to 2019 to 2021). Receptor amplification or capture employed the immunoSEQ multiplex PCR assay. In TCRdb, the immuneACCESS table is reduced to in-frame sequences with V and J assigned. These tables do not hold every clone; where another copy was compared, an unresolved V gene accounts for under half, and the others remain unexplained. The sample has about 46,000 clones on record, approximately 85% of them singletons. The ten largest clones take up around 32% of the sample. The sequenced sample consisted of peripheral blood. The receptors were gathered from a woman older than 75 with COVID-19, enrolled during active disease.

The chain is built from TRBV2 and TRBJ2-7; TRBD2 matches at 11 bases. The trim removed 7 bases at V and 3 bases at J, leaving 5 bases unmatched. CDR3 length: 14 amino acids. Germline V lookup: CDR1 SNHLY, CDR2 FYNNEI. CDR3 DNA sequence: TGTGCCAGCAAGGAGGGGACTAGCGGCTACGAGCAGTACTTC. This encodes CASKEGTSGYEQYF.

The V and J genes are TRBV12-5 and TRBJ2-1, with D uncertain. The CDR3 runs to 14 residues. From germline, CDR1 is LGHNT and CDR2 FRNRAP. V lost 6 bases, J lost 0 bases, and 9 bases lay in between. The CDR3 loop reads CASGSIASYNEQFF. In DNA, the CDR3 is TGTGCTAGTGGCTCAATAGCCTCCTACAATGAGCAGTTCTTC.

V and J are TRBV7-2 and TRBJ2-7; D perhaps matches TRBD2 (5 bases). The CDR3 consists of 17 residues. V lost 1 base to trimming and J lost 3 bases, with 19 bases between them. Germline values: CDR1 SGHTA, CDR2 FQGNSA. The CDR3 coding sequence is TGTGCCAGCAGCTTAGAGGGAACCTTTGGAGGTAGCTACGAGCAGTACTTC. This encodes CASSLEGTFGGSYEQYF.

CDR3 amino acids: CAISETGTGELFF. The CDR3 coding sequence is TGTGCCATCAGTGAAACGGGTACCGGGGAGCTGTTTTTT. The V call is TRBV10-3, the J call TRBJ2-2; no definite D call. The CDR3 covers 13 residues. V lost 3 bases and J lost 5, with 7 bases in between. Germline V gene lookup returns CDR1 ENHRY and CDR2 SYGVKD.

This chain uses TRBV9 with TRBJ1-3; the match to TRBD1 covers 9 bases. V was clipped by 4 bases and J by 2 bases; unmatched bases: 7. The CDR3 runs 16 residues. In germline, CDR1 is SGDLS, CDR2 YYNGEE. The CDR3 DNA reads TGTGCCAGCAGCCTTTACAGGGGGCGGCCTGGAAACACCATATATTTT. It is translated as CASSLYRGRPGNTIYF.